This passage covers 30 T cell receptor beta chains from one sample sequenced in a study of vaccination and CD4 T cells after COVID-19. These receptors have no known antigen. Time point noted: late sampling 161 to 241 days after vaccination in a few convalescent patients. The treatment is: approximately 9-day PBMC culture with coronavirus spike peptide pools or control peptides (ViraFEST assay). With the Oncomine TCR Beta short-read assay, DNA from cultured CD4+ T cells was sequenced. Using its own MiXCR run on the PCR reads, TCRdb lists one record per CDR3 protein. The sample lists tens of thousands of distinct CDR3 sequences, around a third occurring once. The sequences come from CD4+ T cells from blood, cultured in vitro, collected about 7 months after SARS-CoV-2 vaccination. The receptors originated from a human donor who had recovered from COVID-19.

The chain combines TRBV25-1 with TRBJ1-2; possible D gene TRBD1, 5 bases. Trimming cost V 1 base and J 4 bases, with 13 bases left between them. This CDR3 is 15 amino acids long. The germline gives CDR1 MGHDK, CDR2 SYGVNS. The DNA of the CDR3 is TGTGCCAGCAGTGAATCTGGCAGGGATTCCTATGGCTACACCTTC. Its translation: CASSESGRDSYGYTF.

This rearrangement joins TRBV20-1 to TRBJ2-7; 12 bases fit TRBD1. V lost 3 bases and J lost 9; bases outside the gene matches: 15. The CDR3 sequence is 16 residues long. Germline V gene lookup returns CDR1 DFQATT and CDR2 SNEGSKA (reference sequence). For the CDR3, the DNA is TGCAGTGCTAGGATCGGGGGACAGGGGGCTCAGGAGGTGCAGTACTTC. Translating gives CSARIGGQGAQEVQYF.

V gene TRBV11-3 combines with J gene TRBJ2-5, with 11 bases fitting TRBD2. The trim removed 4 bases at V and 4 bases at J, leaving 11 bases unmatched. Germline V gene data show CDR1 as SGHNT and CDR2 as YENEEA. The CDR3 contains 17 residues. In nucleotides, the CDR3 is TGTGCCAGCAGCTCCCTCAGCACTAGCGGGAGCGGAGAGACCCAGTACTTC. Amino acid sequence: CASSSLSTSGSGETQYF.

J is TRBJ2-6 and V is TRBV7-2, with 7 bases lining up with TRBD1. Germline V gene sequence: CDR1 SGHTA, CDR2 FQGNSA. The CDR3 has 19 residues. V shed 5 bases and J 2 bases; nucleotides not matched to a gene: 15. In nucleotides, the CDR3 is TGTGCCAGCAGCCGCCGGCTTTCGACAGGGTATGCTGGGGCCAACGTCCTGACTTTC. Residues: CASSRRLSTGYAGANVLTF.

The CDR3 spells CASSITGNQPQHF. CDR3 nucleotide sequence: TGTGCCAGCAGTATAACAGGGAATCAGCCCCAGCATTTT. The chain couples TRBV12-3 or TRBV12-4 to TRBJ1-5, with D perhaps TRBD1 (6 bases). Between the trimmed V and J ends, which lost 5 bases and 4 bases, there was a span of 9 bases. The CDR3 has 13 residues.

This clonotype was found a few times. V is TRBV25-1 and J is TRBJ1-2; a weak D match, TRBD1 (6 bases). CDR1 MGHDK and CDR2 SYGVNS come from the germline V gene. The CDR3 is 15 residues long. V was trimmed by 1 base and J by 3 bases, leaving 12 bases between them. In nucleotides, the CDR3 is TGTGCCAGCAGTGAATCCCGTCCAGGGGACTATGGCTACACCTTC. It encodes CASSESRPGDYGYTF.

V usage is TRBV6-4 and J usage is TRBJ1-1; perhaps TRBD1 as D (5 bases). This CDR3 is built from 15 residues. CDR1 is MRHNA and CDR2 is SNTAGT in the germline V gene. Trimming took 8 bases from V and 6 from J, leaving 22 bases between them. Here the CDR3 DNA reads TGTGCCAGCCAACGGACACCTCCCCTGTATGCTGAAGCTTTCTTT. It specifies CASQRTPPLYAEAFF.

The rearrangement links TRBV28 to TRBJ2-7, with D unresolved. Germline V gene data show CDR1 as MDHEN and CDR2 as SYDVKM. V was pared by 6 bases and J by 7 bases, with 10 bases between. This CDR3 contains 11 residues. The CDR3 protein is CASRSLIEQYF. CDR3 in DNA: TGTGCCAGCAGGTCTTTAATTGAGCAGTACTTC.

V is TRBV4-3 and J is TRBJ2-1, with 7 nucleotides matching TRBD2. CDR3 size: 16 residues. The ends lost 3 bases at V and 5 bases at J; junction bases unmatched: 10. CDR1 LGHNA and CDR2 YSLEER come from the germline V gene. The CDR3 here is CASSQGMGEGNNEQFF. The CDR3 DNA follows: TGCGCCAGCAGCCAGGGAATGGGGGAGGGAAACAATGAGCAGTTCTTC.

The rearrangement links TRBV11-3 to TRBJ2-7, with TRBD1 matching 10 bases. Germline trimming cut 5 bases from V and 6 bases from J; bases unmatched to any gene: 10. The CDR3 is 15 amino acids. Germline V CDR1 and CDR2: SGHNT, YENEEA. CDR3 residues: CASSAPGTGVAEQYF. The DNA for the CDR3 is TGTGCCAGCAGCGCCCCCGGGACAGGGGTGGCCGAGCAGTACTTC.

In its sample, this clonotype was seen once. The V gene is TRBV7-3, the J gene TRBJ2-1; 8 bases are a match to TRBD2. Germline V gene data show CDR1 as SGHTA and CDR2 as FQGTGA. The CDR3 is 16 residues long. Germline trimming cut 4 bases from V and 7 bases from J; bases unmatched to any gene: 12. CDR3 coding DNA: TGTGCCAGCAGCTCCTCTACCGGGACTAGTAGGAATGAGCAGTTCTTC. It translates to CASSSSTGTSRNEQFF.

This clonotype came up a few times. The chain is built from TRBV6-1 and TRBJ1-1; 7 bases fit TRBD1. The germline CDR1 and CDR2 sequences are MNHNS and SASEGT. V shed 6 bases, J shed 4 bases, and the junction held 5 bases outside the gene matches. CDR3 length: 13 amino acids. CDR3 nucleotides: TGTGCCAGCAGCTCGGGACAGACCACTGAAGCTTTCTTT. The encoded protein is CASSSGQTTEAFF.

CDR3 loop: CASSSREQGDAFF. The CDR3 nucleotides read TGTGCCAGCAGCTCCCGGGAACAGGGTGACGCTTTCTTT. The chain couples TRBV11-3 to TRBJ1-1, with D possibly matching TRBD1 (6 bases). The CDR3 totals 13 residues. Germline V gives CDR1 SGHNT, CDR2 YENEEA. The V end lost 4 bases, the J end lost 11 bases, and 17 bases lay between the germline ends.

The chain is built from TRBV2 and TRBJ1-1, with no clear D. V lost 7 bases to trimming and J lost 4 bases, with 13 bases between them. CDR1 is SNHLY, CDR2 FYNNEI, per germline. CDR3 length: 13 amino acids. CDR3 sequence reads: CASTDEVSTEAFF. Written as DNA, the CDR3 is TGTGCCAGCACAGATGAGGTTAGCACTGAAGCTTTCTTT. Supplemented by reference TRBV2 and TRBJ1-1, the full variable domain reads EPEVTQTPSHQVTQMGQEVILRCVPISNHLYFYWYRQILGQKVEFLVSFYNNEISEKSEIFDDQFSVERPDGSNFTLKIRSTKLEDSAMYFCASTDEVSTEAFFGQGTRLTVV.

This chain joins TRBV5-1 and TRBJ1-1; tentative D call: TRBD1 (6 bases). Trimming shortened V by 0 bases and J by 1 base, and 10 bases separated the two germline ends. This CDR3 comprises 15 residues. Germline V gene sequence: CDR1 SGHRS, CDR2 YFSETQ. In DNA form, the CDR3 reads TGCGCCAGCAGCTTGGGACAGGACCCGAACACTGAAGCTTTCTTT. Its protein is CASSLGQDPNTEAFF.

This clonotype occurred a few times. The CDR3 sequence is CSASGSGLPQHF. The CDR3 DNA is TGCAGTGCTAGCGGGTCTGGCTTGCCCCAGCATTTT. The chain couples TRBV20-1 to TRBJ1-5; D is uncertain. The germline CDR1 and CDR2 sequences are DFQATT and SNEGSKA (reference sequence). The CDR3 sequence is 12 residues long. The ends were cut back, 3 bases at V and 9 bases at J, with 12 bases in the middle.

A few counts support this clonotype. The chain links TRBV27 to TRBJ2-1; D gene ambiguous. V gave up 3 bases and J gave up 0 bases, with 9 bases separating them. In germline, CDR1 is MNHEY, CDR2 SMNVEV (reference sequence). The CDR3 runs to 15 residues. CDR3 in amino acids: CASSLAASSYNEQFF. The CDR3 DNA is TGTGCCAGCAGTTTGGCGGCCAGCTCCTACAATGAGCAGTTCTTC.

The V and J genes are TRBV30 and TRBJ1-1; D unclear. Trimming took 8 bases from V and 8 from J, leaving 15 bases between them. This CDR3 is 11 amino acids long. Germline assignment: CDR1 GTSNPN and CDR2 SVGIG (reference sequence). DNA of the CDR3: TGTGCCCGCCTGGAGTGGTCCGAAGCTTTCTTT. Translating it yields CARLEWSEAFF.

In DNA form, the CDR3 reads TGTGCCACCAGCAGGGGGGACAGGGGTGTTGATGAAAAACTGTTTTTT. Encoded protein: CATSRGDRGVDEKLFF. V gene TRBV15 combines with J gene TRBJ1-4; 10 nucleotides line up with TRBD1. The germline V gene encodes CDR1 LNHNV and CDR2 YYDKDF (reference sequence). CDR3 length equals 16 residues. V trimming: 3 bases; J trimming: 6 bases; junction bases outside the gene matches: 7.

The rearrangement links TRBV25-1 to TRBJ2-2; the D is unclear. The CDR3 loop spans 15 amino acids. V was trimmed by 0 bases and J by 5 bases, leaving 10 bases between them. In germline, CDR1 is MGHDK, CDR2 SYGVNS. The CDR3 spells CASSEYRTATGELFF. The CDR3 region has the DNA TGTGCCAGCAGTGAATATAGGACCGCAACCGGGGAGCTGTTTTTT.

The J gene is TRBJ2-3, the V gene TRBV20-1; 8 bases line up with TRBD2. This CDR3 region has 14 residues. V was clipped by 2 bases and J by 6 bases; unmatched bases: 7. Germline CDR1 reads DFQATT; CDR2 reads SNEGSKA (reference sequence). The CDR3 DNA reads TGCAGTGCTAGAACGTTCGGGGGGGCGGATACGCAGTATTTT. Protein product: CSARTFGGADTQYF.

This sequence joins TRBV12-3 or TRBV12-4 and TRBJ1-6; a weak D match, TRBD1 (5 bases). CDR3 length: 13 residues. V gave up 6 bases and J gave up 10 bases, with 13 bases separating them. The CDR3, as DNA: TGTGCCAGCAGCCTGTTGGGGGTCTCACCCCTCCACTTT. It encodes CASSLLGVSPLHF.

This sequence joins TRBV4-1 and TRBJ1-6, with D unclear. Germline V gene sequence: CDR1 MGHRA, CDR2 YSYEKL. This CDR3 region has 16 residues. Trimming removed 0 bases from V and 8 bases from J, with 14 bases in between. The CDR3 here is CASSQDLADSYSPLHF. The CDR3 DNA is TGCGCCAGCAGCCAAGATCTGGCAGATTCTTATTCACCCCTCCACTTT.

The chain uses TRBV5-4 and TRBJ1-1, with D perhaps matching TRBD1 (5 bases). This CDR3 is 14 amino acids long. V lost 2 bases, J lost 5 bases, and 13 bases lay in between. Germline loops: CDR1 SGHNT, CDR2 YYREEE (reference sequence). The DNA of the CDR3 is TGTGCCAGCAGCTTCCAGGGTGATAAAACTGAAGCTTTCTTT. The encoded protein is CASSFQGDKTEAFF.

This clonotype was observed a handful of times. The V call is TRBV20-1, the J call TRBJ2-3; 10 bases line up with TRBD2. The CDR3 runs to 15 residues. Germline CDR1 DFQATT, CDR2 SNEGSKA (reference sequence). V shed 3 bases and J 0 bases; nucleotides not matched to a gene: 3. DNA for the CDR3: TGCAGTGCTAGTTCGGGACTAGCGAGCACAGATACGCAGTATTTT. Its translation is CSASSGLASTDTQYF.

This chain uses TRBV2 with TRBJ1-1, with a possible D match to TRBD1 (5 bases). The ends were cut back, 6 bases at V and 4 bases at J, with 15 bases in the middle. Per the germline V gene, CDR1 is SNHLY and CDR2 is FYNNEI. This CDR3 contains 14 residues. In DNA form, the CDR3 reads TGTGCCAGCAGCCTCGGGGGTAGGAGCACTGAAGCTTTCTTT. As protein: CASSLGGRSTEAFF.

The sample holds a few counts of this clonotype. The gene calls are TRBV19 and TRBJ2-7; tentatively, D is TRBD2 (6 bases). CDR1 LNHDA and CDR2 SQIVND come from the germline V gene (reference sequence). This CDR3 is built from 15 residues. V lost 7 bases to trimming and J lost 2 bases, with 18 bases between them. CDR3 protein: CASTPGGATAYEQYF. Here the CDR3 DNA reads TGTGCCAGTACCCCAGGAGGGGCAACTGCCTACGAGCAGTACTTC.

The gene calls are TRBV7-8 and TRBJ2-7, with no clear D. CDR3 length: 18 amino acids. Germline V lookup: CDR1 SGHVS, CDR2 FQNEAQ. Trimming cost V 2 bases and J 0 bases, with 20 bases left between them. This CDR3 is CASSLFLGVGESSYEQYF. CDR3 bases: TGTGCCAGCAGCTTATTCCTTGGCGTGGGCGAGAGCTCCTACGAGCAGTACTTC.

A few counts support this clonotype. The chain couples TRBV7-2 to TRBJ1-1; D not certain. The CDR3 is 13 amino acids. Per germline, CDR1 SGHTA and CDR2 FQGNSA. V lost 1 base to trimming and J lost 5 bases, with 8 bases between them. The CDR3 DNA reads TGTGCCAGCAGCTTAGGCCGGGAGACTGAAGCTTTCTTT. It is translated as CASSLGRETEAFF.

This clonotype was recorded a few times. V is TRBV11-2 and J is TRBJ1-6; D call uncertain. CDR3 length equals 15 residues. Trimming removed 7 bases at V and 9 bases at J, with 19 bases between. Germline lookup yields CDR1 SGHAT and CDR2 FQNNGV. The chain's CDR3 is CASTELGFGGSPLHF. Written as DNA, the CDR3 is TGTGCCAGCACCGAATTAGGCTTCGGCGGTTCACCCCTCCACTTT.